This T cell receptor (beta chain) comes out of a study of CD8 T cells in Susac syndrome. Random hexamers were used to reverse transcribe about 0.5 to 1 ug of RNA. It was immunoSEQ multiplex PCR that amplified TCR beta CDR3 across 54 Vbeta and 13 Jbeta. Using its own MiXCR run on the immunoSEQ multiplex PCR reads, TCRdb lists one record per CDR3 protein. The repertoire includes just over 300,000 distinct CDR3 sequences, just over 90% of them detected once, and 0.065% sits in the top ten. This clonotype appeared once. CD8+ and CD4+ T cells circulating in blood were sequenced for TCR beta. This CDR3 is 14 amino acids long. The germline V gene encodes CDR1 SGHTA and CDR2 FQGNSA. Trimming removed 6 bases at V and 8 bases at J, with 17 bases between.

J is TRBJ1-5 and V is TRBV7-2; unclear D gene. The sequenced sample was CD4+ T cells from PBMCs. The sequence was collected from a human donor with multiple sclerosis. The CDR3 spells CASRPMGGYEPQHF. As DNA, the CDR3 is TGTGCCAGCAGGCCTATGGGCGGGTATGAGCCCCAGCATTTT.